The 16 T cell receptor beta chains reported below all come from one sample, sequenced in a study of read filtering for tumor transcriptome and immune sequencing. Molecular barcoded adaptors covering alpha/delta and beta/gamma chains were used on roughly 370 ng RNA. TCRdb recomputed calls from the reads with MiXCR, one row per CDR3 protein. Of approximately 61,000 distinct CDR3 sequences in the sample, under 20% are singletons; the top ten hold around an eighth. Sequenced input: a population of CD138-negative cells sorted from bone marrow. All receptors come from a donor at least 40 years old with multiple myeloma.

In this sample, this clonotype turned up many times. V gene TRBV12-3 or TRBV12-4 combines with J gene TRBJ2-2; possibly TRBD2 for D (6 bases). V lost 6 bases and J 4 bases, leaving 15 bases between the germline ends. CDR3 size: 15 residues. CDR3 residues: CASSQGLLFTGELFF. In DNA, the CDR3 is TGTGCCAGCAGCCAGGGACTTCTATTCACCGGGGAGCTGTTTTTT.

Notes on this clonotype: A far larger clone differs by one base, so this is likely a read error. This chain connects TRBV6-1 to TRBJ2-5, with D uncertain. This CDR3 region has 14 residues. The V gene's germline CDR1 is MNHNS and CDR2 SASEGT. As DNA, the CDR3 is TGTGCCAGCACCCCCCATAGGAACCAAGAGACCCCGTACTTC. Encoded protein: CASTPHRNQETPYF.

This clonotype was found many times. The chain couples TRBV29-1 to TRBJ2-5; 9 bases line up with TRBD1. The CDR3 contains 12 residues. Germline CDR1 and CDR2: SQVTM and ANQGSEA. Germline trimming cut 6 bases from V and 3 bases from J; bases unmatched to any gene: 2. CDR3 residues: CSVGQGEETQYF. The CDR3 nucleotides read TGCAGCGTGGGACAGGGCGAAGAGACCCAGTACTTC.

This clonotype was observed many times. The chain recombines TRBV7-2 with TRBJ2-5; no firm D call. Germline V gene sequence: CDR1 SGHTA, CDR2 FQGNSA. This CDR3 spans 16 amino acids. The V and J ends lost 5 bases and 5 bases respectively, with 21 bases between them. The CDR3 DNA reads as TGTGCCAGCAGCCCCCCCAAGCGCGGACCCACGGAGACCCAGTACTTC. It codes for CASSPPKRGPTETQYF.

The rearrangement links TRBV19 to TRBJ2-2, with 8 bases identical to TRBD1. V dropped 4 bases and J dropped 4; count of bases not matched to a gene: 5. The CDR3 totals 15 residues. Germline loops: CDR1 LNHDA, CDR2 SQIVND (reference sequence). CDR3 nucleotide sequence: TGTGCCAGTAGTAGGGGAGGACAGGGCACCGGGGAGCTGTTTTTT. Its protein product is CASSRGGQGTGELFF. The whole variable domain, filled in from reference TRBV19 and TRBJ2-2, reads DGGITQSPKYLFRKEGQNVTLSCEQNLNHDAMYWYRQDPGQGLRLIYYSQIVNDFQKGDIAEGYSVSREKKESFPLTVTSAQKNPTAFYLCASSRGGQGTGELFFGEGSRLTVL.

This clonotype was observed a handful of times. V usage is TRBV20-1 and J usage is TRBJ2-7; D not certain. This CDR3 has 15 residues. The germline V gene has CDR1 DFQATT and CDR2 SNEGSKA (reference sequence). Deletions cut 0 bases from V and 3 bases from J, with 15 bases between. The CDR3 sequence is CSARDAVGGSYEQYF. The CDR3 region has the DNA TGCAGTGCTAGAGATGCCGTTGGTGGCAGCTACGAGCAGTACTTC.

A remark on this clonotype: Relative to the germline gene, one junction end is altered; a read error may explain this. The chain uses TRBV9 and TRBJ2-5; D is uncertain. The CDR3 contains 13 residues. Germline lookup yields CDR1 SGDLS and CDR2 YYNGEE. The CDR3, as DNA: TGTGCCAGCAGCTTGGGATTTCAAGAGACCCTGTACTTC. It translates to CASSLGFQETLYF.

This chain uses TRBV28 with TRBJ1-5; tentatively, D is TRBD1 (5 bases). Germline lookup yields CDR1 MDHEN and CDR2 SYDVKM. Trimming pared 5 bases from V and 3 bases from J, leaving 14 bases between. This CDR3 spans 15 amino acids. The CDR3 nucleotides are TGTGCCAGCAGTCAAGGGACTGGAAACAATCAGCCCCAGCATTTT. This encodes CASSQGTGNNQPQHF.

Many counts were recorded for this clonotype. The chain carries TRBV5-4 and TRBJ2-1, with D tentatively TRBD1 (5 bases). From germline, CDR1 is SGHNT and CDR2 YYREEE (reference sequence). Trimming pared 3 bases from V and 4 bases from J, leaving 14 bases between. CDR3 length equals 15 residues. The CDR3 nucleotides read TGTGCCAGCAGCTCAGGGCAGGGTAATTACAATGAGCAGTTCTTC. Protein product: CASSSGQGNYNEQFF.

Notes on this clonotype: At one end the junction does not follow the germline gene, possibly because of a read error. The rearrangement joins TRBV5-1 to TRBJ1-4; D perhaps matches TRBD1 (6 bases). The CDR3 consists of 14 residues. CDR1 is SGHRS, CDR2 YFSETQ, per germline. This CDR3 is CASSLEGGDEKLFF. Written as DNA, the CDR3 is TGCGCCAGCAGTTTGGAGGGGGGAGATGAAAAACTGTTTTTT.

This rearrangement joins TRBV27 to TRBJ2-1, with 8 bases lining up with TRBD1. J lost 8 bases, V lost 7 bases, and 13 bases had no gene match. Per the germline V gene, CDR1 is MNHEY and CDR2 is SMNVEV (reference sequence). The CDR3 is 15 residues long. In DNA, the CDR3 is TGTGCCAGCAATTTGAGGACAGGGAGTGGCTATGAGCAGTTCTTC. It encodes CASNLRTGSGYEQFF.

V and J are TRBV2 and TRBJ2-1, with 7 bases that match TRBD2. CDR3 length: 15 amino acids. Germline values: CDR1 SNHLY, CDR2 FYNNEI. V gave up 3 bases and J gave up 11 bases; unmatched junction bases: 13. CDR3 in amino acids: CASSEERGGTSQQFF. DNA of the CDR3: TGTGCCAGCAGTGAGGAGCGGGGCGGTACCTCTCAGCAGTTCTTC. The full variable domain, completed using reference TRBV2 and TRBJ2-1, is EPEVTQTPSHQVTQMGQEVILRCVPISNHLYFYWYRQILGQKVEFLVSFYNNEISEKSEIFDDQFSVERPDGSNFTLKIRSTKLEDSAMYFCASSEERGGTSQQFFGPGTRLTVL.

With respect to this clonotype: A single base separates this from a much larger clone, so it may be a read error. The missing conserved phenylalanine or tryptophan at the end of this CDR3 makes a read error likely. V gene TRBV10-2 combines with J gene TRBJ2-7; 14 positions match TRBD2. CDR3 size: 16 residues. Germline CDR1 reads WSHSY; CDR2 reads SAAADI. The junction had 6 bases not matched to a gene; V was cut back by 4 bases and J by 4 bases. As DNA, the CDR3 is TGCGCCAGCAGTGTGACTAGCGGGAGGGCCGAGTACGAGCAGTACCTC. This translates into CASSVTSGRAEYEQYL.

The sample holds many counts of this clonotype. The genes are TRBV5-4 and TRBJ2-2; D is unresolved. The CDR3 is made up of 16 amino acids. Germline assignment: CDR1 SGHNT and CDR2 YYREEE (reference sequence). The ends were cut back, 4 bases at V and 6 bases at J, with 19 bases in the middle. The CDR3 reads CASSTSLSATAGELFF. As DNA, the CDR3 is TGTGCCAGCAGCACCTCTCTCTCCGCGACGGCCGGGGAGCTGTTTTTT. Together with reference TRBV5-4 and TRBJ2-2, the CDR3 gives the full variable domain: ETGVTQSPTHLIKTRGQQVTLRCSSQSGHNTVSWYQQALGQGPQFIFQYYREEENGRGNFPPRFSGLQFPNYSSELNVNALELDDSALYLCASSTSLSATAGELFFGEGSRLTVL.

This clonotype was seen ten or more times. At one end the junction does not follow the germline gene, possibly because of a read error. This chain joins TRBV7-9 and TRBJ2-2; D possibly matches TRBD1 or TRBD2 (5 bases each). This CDR3 is built from 15 residues. CDR1 and CDR2 from the germline V gene are SEHNR and FQNEAQ (reference sequence). The CDR3 DNA reads TGTGCCAGCAGCCCACGGGGCACGAACGCCGGGGAGCTGTTTTTT. This translates into CASSPRGTNAGELFF.

This clonotype was observed at least ten times. The V gene is TRBV18, the J gene TRBJ2-1, with 10 bases fitting TRBD2. The CDR3 spans 16 residues. The junction had 4 bases not matched to a gene; V was cut back by 3 bases and J by 2 bases. Germline CDR1 reads KGHSH; CDR2 reads LQKENI. The chain's CDR3 is CASSPQSGRAYNEQFF. In DNA form, the CDR3 reads TGTGCCAGCTCACCCCAGAGCGGGAGGGCCTACAATGAGCAGTTCTTC.